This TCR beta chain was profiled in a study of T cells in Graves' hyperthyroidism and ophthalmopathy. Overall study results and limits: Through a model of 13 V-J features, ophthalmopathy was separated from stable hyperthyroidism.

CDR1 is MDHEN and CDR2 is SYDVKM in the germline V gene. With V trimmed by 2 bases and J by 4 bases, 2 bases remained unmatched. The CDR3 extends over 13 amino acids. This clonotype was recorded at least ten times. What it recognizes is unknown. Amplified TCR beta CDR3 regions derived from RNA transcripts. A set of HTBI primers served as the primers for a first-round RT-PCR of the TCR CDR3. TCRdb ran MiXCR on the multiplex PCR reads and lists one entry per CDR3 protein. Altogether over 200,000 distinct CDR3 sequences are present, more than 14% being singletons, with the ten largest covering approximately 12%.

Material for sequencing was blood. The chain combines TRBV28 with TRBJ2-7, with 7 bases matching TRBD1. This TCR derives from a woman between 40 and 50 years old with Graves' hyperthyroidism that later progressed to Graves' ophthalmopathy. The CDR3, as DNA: TGTGCCAGCAGTTTAAGGGGGCGATACGAGCAGTACTTC. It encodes CASSLRGRYEQYF.